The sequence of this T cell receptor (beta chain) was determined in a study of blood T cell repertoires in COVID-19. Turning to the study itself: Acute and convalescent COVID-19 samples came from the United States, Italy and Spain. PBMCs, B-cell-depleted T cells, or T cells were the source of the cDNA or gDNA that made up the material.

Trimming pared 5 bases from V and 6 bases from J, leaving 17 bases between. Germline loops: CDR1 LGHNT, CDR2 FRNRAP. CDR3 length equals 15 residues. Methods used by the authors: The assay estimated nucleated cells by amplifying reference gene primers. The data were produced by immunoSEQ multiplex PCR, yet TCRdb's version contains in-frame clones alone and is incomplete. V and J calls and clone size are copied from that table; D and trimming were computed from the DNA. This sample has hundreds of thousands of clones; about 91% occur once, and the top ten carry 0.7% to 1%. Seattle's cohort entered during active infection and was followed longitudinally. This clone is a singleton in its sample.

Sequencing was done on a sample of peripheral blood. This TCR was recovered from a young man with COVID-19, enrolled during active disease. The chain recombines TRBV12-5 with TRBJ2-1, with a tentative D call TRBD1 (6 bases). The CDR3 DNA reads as TGTGCTAGTGGTCGGGCCTCCAGGGGATCCAATGAGCAGTTCTTC. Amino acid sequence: CASGRASRGSNEQFF.